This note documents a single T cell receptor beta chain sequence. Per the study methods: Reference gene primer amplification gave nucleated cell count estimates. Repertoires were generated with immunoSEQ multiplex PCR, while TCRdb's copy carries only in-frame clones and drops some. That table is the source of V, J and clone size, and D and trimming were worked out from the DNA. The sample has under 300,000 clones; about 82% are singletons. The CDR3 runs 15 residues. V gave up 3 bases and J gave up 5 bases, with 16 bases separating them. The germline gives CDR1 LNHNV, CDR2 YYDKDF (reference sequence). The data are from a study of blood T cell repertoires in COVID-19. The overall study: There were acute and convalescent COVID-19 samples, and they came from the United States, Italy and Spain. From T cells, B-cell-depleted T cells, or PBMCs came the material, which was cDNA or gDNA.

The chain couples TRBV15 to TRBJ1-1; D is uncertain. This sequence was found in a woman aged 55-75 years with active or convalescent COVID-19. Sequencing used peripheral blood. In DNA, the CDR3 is TGTGCCACCAGCAGGATTTCTACCGGAGGGACTGAAGCTTTCTTT. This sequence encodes CATSRISTGGTEAFF. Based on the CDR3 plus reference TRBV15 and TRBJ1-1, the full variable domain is DAMVIQNPRYQVTQFGKPVTLSCSQTLNHNVMYWYQQKSSQAPKLLFHYYDKDFNNEADTPDNFQSRRPNTSFCFLDIRSPGLGDTAMYLCATSRISTGGTEAFFGQGTRLTVV.